This T cell receptor beta chain was captured in a study of graft-versus-host responses after intestinal transplantation. Germline values: CDR1 SQVTM, CDR2 ANQGSEA. This CDR3 comprises 13 residues. Trimming removed 4 bases from V and 2 bases from J; junction bases left unmatched: 2. The method was immunoSEQ multiplex PCR; TCRdb's version includes in-frame clones alone and lacks a portion of them. This table has about 29,000 clones, nearly 90% appearing once. The rearrangement links TRBV29-1 to TRBJ1-3, with 7 bases lining up with TRBD1. Specimen: PBMCs, collected approximately 460 days after intestinal transplantation. This receptor was identified in a human patient who received an intestinal transplant, so some T cells may come from the graft donor. The CDR3 sequence: CSVGGQAGNTIYF. DNA of the CDR3: TGCAGCGTTGGCGGACAGGCTGGAAACACCATATATTTT.